A selection of T cell receptor beta chains follows, all from one sample in a study of T cell repertoires in cytomegalovirus infection. These TCRs' antigens remain unknown. TCRdb recomputed calls from the reads with MiXCR, one row per CDR3 protein. Among 800,000 to 950,000 distinct CDR3 sequences listed, over 25% were seen once. The sample consisted of cultured CD8+ T cells from PBMCs, taken from culture after CMV antigen stimulation. Receptors originate from a human donor in good health (CMV status not recorded). Some clones in this sample may be carry-over from other donors' samples. Both conserved end residues are part of each CDR3. D genes are given only for firm matches. Size tells how often a clone was seen (once, few, many) or the class of an expanded clone, and some rows leave it out.

size,V,J,D,length,DNA,CDR3
few,TRBV28,TRBJ2-1,TRBD2,15,TGTGCCAGCAGTCCGACTAGCGGGGGGGCCCTTGAGCAGTTCTTC,CASSPTSGGALEQFF
few,TRBV6-1,TRBJ2-4,TRBD2,15,TGTGCCAGCAGTGAAAGCTGGCGGGGGGACTCCATTCAGTACTTC,CASSESWRGDSIQYF
few,TRBV27,TRBJ2-3,NA,12,TGTGCCAGCTGGGACAGCACAGATACGCAGTATTTT,CASWDSTDTQYF
few,TRBV28,TRBJ2-4,NA,13,TGTGCCAGCAGTTTTTCGCCAGAAAACATTCAGTACTTC,CASSFSPENIQYF
NA,TRBV14,TRBJ1-5,NA,13,TGTGCCAGCAGCCAAGATAAGATTCAGCCCCAGCATTTT,CASSQDKIQPQHF
few,TRBV6-2/TRBV6-3,TRBJ1-1,NA,19,TGTGCCAGCAGTTACCCCTTACCAAGGTCCACAGAAACGAACACTGAAGCTTTCTTT,CASSYPLPRSTETNTEAFF
NA,TRBV7-6,TRBJ2-5,NA,15,TGTGCCAGCAGCTTAGGATGGGCCTCAGGGGAGACCCAGTACTTC,CASSLGWASGETQYF
few,TRBV9,TRBJ2-5,TRBD2,15,TGTGCCAGCAGCGGGATAGAAGCGGGGGAAGAGACCCAGTACTTC,CASSGIEAGEETQYF
NA,TRBV9,TRBJ2-3,TRBD2,17,TGTGCCAGCAGAAACAGACTAGCGGAACCTAGCACAGATACGCAGTATTTT,CASRNRLAEPSTDTQYF
NA,TRBV10-3,TRBJ2-5,NA,17,TGTGCCATCAGTGAGTCGAATCGGGGAGTTGAGCAAGAGACCCAGTACTTC,CAISESNRGVEQETQYF
few,TRBV7-6,TRBJ2-5,NA,14,TGTGCCAGCAGCAAGACGGCTGCCGGAGAGACCCAGTACTTC,CASSKTAAGETQYF